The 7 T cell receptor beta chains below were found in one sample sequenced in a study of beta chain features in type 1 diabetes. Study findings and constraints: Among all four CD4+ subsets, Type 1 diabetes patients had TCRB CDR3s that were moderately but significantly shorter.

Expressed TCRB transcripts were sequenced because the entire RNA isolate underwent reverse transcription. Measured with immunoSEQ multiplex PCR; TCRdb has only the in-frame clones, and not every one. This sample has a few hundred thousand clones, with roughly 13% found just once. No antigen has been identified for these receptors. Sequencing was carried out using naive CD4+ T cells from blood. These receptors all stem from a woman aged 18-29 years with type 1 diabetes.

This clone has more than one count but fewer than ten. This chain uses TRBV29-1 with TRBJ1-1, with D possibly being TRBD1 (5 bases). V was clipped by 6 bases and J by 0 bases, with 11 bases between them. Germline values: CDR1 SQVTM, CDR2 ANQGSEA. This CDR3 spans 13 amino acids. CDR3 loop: CSVAPGLNTEAFF. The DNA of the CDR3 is TGCAGCGTGGCTCCAGGGCTGAACACTGAAGCTTTCTTT.

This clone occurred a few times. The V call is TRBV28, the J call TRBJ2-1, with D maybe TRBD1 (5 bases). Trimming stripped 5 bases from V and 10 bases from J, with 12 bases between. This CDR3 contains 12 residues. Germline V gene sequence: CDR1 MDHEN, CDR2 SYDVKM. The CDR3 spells CASSLTRTEQFF. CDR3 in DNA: TGTGCCAGCAGTCTTACCCGGACAGAGCAGTTCTTC.

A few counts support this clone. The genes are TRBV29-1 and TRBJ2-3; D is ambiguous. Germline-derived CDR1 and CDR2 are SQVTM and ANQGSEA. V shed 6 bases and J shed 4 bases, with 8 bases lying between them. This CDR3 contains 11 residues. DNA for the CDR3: TGCAGCGTCCTAGTTGCAGATACGCAGTATTTT. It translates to CSVLVADTQYF.

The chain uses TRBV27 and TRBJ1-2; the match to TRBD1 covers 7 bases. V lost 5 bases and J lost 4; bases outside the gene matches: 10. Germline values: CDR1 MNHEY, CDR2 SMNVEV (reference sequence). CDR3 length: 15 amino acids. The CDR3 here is CASSLRQGRGYGYTF. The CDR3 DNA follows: TGTGCCAGCAGTCTCCGACAGGGTAGGGGCTATGGCTACACCTTC.

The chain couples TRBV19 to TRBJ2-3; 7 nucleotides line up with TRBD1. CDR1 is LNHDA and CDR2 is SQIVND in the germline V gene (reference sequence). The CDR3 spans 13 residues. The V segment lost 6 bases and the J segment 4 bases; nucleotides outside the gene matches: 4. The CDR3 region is CASRGQASDTQYF. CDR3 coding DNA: TGTGCCAGTAGAGGACAGGCCTCAGATACGCAGTATTTT. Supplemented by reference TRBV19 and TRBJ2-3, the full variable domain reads DGGITQSPKYLFRKEGQNVTLSCEQNLNHDAMYWYRQDPGQGLRLIYYSQIVNDFQKGDIAEGYSVSREKKESFPLTVTSAQKNPTAFYLCASRGQASDTQYFGPGTRLTVL.

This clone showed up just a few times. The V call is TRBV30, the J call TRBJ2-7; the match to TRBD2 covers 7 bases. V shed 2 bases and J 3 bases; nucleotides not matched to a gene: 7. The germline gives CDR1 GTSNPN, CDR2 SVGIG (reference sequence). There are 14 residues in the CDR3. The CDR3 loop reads CAWSRGGDYYEQYV. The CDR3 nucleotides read TGTGCCTGGAGTCGCGGCGGGGACTACTACGAGCAGTACGTC.

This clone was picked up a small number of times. The chain's CDR3 is CASSPVLARSETQYF. CDR3 sequence (DNA): TGTGCCAGCTCACCCGTACTAGCTAGGAGTGAGACCCAGTACTTC. The J gene is TRBJ2-5, the V gene TRBV18; possibly TRBD2 for D (6 bases). The ends were cut back, 3 bases at V and 5 bases at J, with 16 bases in the middle. Per germline, CDR1 KGHSH and CDR2 LQKENI. This CDR3 has 15 amino acids. The full variable domain, with the rest looked up from reference TRBV18 and TRBJ2-5, is NAGVMQNPRHLVRRRGQEARLRCSPMKGHSHVYWYRQLPEEGLKFMVYLQKENIIDESGMPKERFSAEFPKEGPSILRIQQVVRGDSAAYFCASSPVLARSETQYFGPGTRLLVL.